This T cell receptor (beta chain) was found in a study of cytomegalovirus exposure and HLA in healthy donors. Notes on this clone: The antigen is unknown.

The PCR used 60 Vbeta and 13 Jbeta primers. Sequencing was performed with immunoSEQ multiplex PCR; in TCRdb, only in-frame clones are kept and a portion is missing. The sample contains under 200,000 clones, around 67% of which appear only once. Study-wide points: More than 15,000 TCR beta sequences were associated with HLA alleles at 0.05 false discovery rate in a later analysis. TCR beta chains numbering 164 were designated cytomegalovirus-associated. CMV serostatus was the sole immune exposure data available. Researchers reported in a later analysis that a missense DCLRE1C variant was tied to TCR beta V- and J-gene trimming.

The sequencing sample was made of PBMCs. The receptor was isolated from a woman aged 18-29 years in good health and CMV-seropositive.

The CDR3 coding sequence is TGTGCCAGCATGGAACAGGGGGCTTGGGGTACTGAAGCTTTCTTT. Translating it yields CASMEQGAWGTEAFF. The chain has TRBV6-1 and TRBJ1-1; 9 bases align to TRBD1. Per the germline V gene, CDR1 is MNHNS and CDR2 is SASEGT. V shed 7 bases and J 5 bases; nucleotides not matched to a gene: 11. The CDR3 consists of 15 residues.